This record concerns one T cell receptor (beta chain) sequence. This clonotype appeared a few times. Its target antigen remains unknown. Within one base of it there is no much larger clone, and no base qualities were kept. The sample is drawn from a study of early T cells in non-severe SARS-CoV-2 infection (dated by TCRdb to about 2021). Looking at the study overall: Because TCR sequencing relied on bulk RNA taken from unsorted whole blood, pairing of alpha and beta chains was not possible.

Library generation was performed with 5' RACE. Data came from a NextSeq 500. To correct for sequencing error and PCR bias, the TCR library protocol tagged individual cDNA molecules with unique molecular identifiers. TCR alpha and beta chains were both sequenced, and the abundances of alpha and beta sequences in each sample were closely correlated with each other. The original pipeline was this. V gene, J gene and CDR3 annotation of TCR sequences was performed with Decombinator V4. Expanded TCRs were defined as changing significantly between any two time points under a Poisson model with p below 0.0001. TCR abundances were normalised to the total number of TCRs sequenced per sample and were expressed as counts per million. TRAV1-2 paired with TRAJ12, TRAJ20 or TRAJ33 defined MAIT TCRs, while TRAV10 paired with TRAJ18 defined iNKT TCRs. VDJdb, accessed 1 November 2021, was searched for CMV, EBV and SARS-CoV-2 annotated TCRs, excluding TCRs annotated for multiple antigens. TCRdb took the public reads, trimmed them with fastp at Q25, ran MiXCR for clone calling and kept in-frame beta chains. Here each entry gathers all rows of one CDR3 protein and keeps the most common genes and DNA. The V and J calls were not made by the authors but by TCRdb's processing. Recorded for this sample are about 64,000 distinct CDR3 sequences; roughly 9% of them occurred a single time. Clones ranked in the top ten supply 13% of the sample.

V and J are trimmed by 4 bases and 10 bases, and the gene matches miss 6 bases of the junction. CDR1 SGHTA and CDR2 FQGTGA are derived from the germline V gene. The CDR3 runs 14 amino acids, cysteine and phenylalanine included. Left in the record is the CDR3 DNA by itself, 42 bases read in frame from the first base. The paper as a whole reports these results and caveats: VDJdb matching was skewed toward anti-spike CD8 responses, so virus-specific expansions were likely underestimated and private and CD4 specificities were missed.

This was a case-control study nested in a cohort of healthcare workers in London, UK, who had nasopharyngeal swab PCR tests and blood samples taken every week. Healthcare workers were enrolled in the week of the UK lockdown, from 23 to 31 March 2020, and were followed every week for up to roughly 15 weeks. The sequenced sample was whole blood, obtained at baseline. This sequence was found in an adult who was a healthcare worker with PCR-confirmed SARS-CoV-2 infection or an uninfected control (not recorded which). Recombination joined TRBV7-3 with TRBJ2-5; 13 bases in the middle match TRBD2. The base sequence is TGTGCCAGCAGCTCCCCACTAGCGGGAGGGTTCCAGTACTTC. Its coded protein is CASSSPLAGGFQYF.